This TCR beta chain comes out of a study of blood T cell repertoires in COVID-19. Study background: From the United States, Italy and Spain came samples of acute and convalescent COVID-19. The cDNA or gDNA used as material had been derived from T cells, B-cell-depleted T cells, or PBMCs.

The CDR3 runs 14 residues. Trimming pared 4 bases from V and 3 bases from J, leaving 12 bases between. The germline V gene encodes CDR1 SGHVS and CDR2 FQNEAQ. This clone was observed a handful of times. In the original analysis: Estimation of nucleated cell counts relied on the amplification of reference gene primers. The table came from immunoSEQ multiplex PCR; TCRdb's copy has only in-frame clones and leaves some out. That table supplies the V and J calls and clone size; D and trimming were determined from the DNA. This table holds 70,000 to 95,000 clones, roughly 77% found once. The chain recombines TRBV7-8 with TRBJ1-2; D is perhaps TRBD1 (6 bases). This TCR was recovered from a human donor in a cohort sampled during active COVID-19. Sample: peripheral blood. The CDR3 region has the DNA TGTGCCAGCAGCTCCCCGACAGGATACTATGGCTACACCTTC. This codes for CASSSPTGYYGYTF.